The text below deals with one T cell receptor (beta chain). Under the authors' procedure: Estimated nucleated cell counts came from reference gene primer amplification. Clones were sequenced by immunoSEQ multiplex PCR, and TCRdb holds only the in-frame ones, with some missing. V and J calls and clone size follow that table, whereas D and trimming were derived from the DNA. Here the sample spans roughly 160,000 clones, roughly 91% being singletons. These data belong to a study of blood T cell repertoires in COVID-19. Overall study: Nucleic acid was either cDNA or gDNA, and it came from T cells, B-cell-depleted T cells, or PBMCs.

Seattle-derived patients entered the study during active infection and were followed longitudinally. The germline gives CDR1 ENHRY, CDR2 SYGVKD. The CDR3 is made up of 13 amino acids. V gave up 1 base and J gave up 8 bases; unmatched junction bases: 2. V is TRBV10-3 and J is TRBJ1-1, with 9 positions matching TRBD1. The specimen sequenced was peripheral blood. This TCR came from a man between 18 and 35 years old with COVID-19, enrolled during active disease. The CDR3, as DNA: TGTGCCATCAGTGAGTTAGGGACAGGGGAAGCTTTCTTT. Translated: CAISELGTGEAFF.